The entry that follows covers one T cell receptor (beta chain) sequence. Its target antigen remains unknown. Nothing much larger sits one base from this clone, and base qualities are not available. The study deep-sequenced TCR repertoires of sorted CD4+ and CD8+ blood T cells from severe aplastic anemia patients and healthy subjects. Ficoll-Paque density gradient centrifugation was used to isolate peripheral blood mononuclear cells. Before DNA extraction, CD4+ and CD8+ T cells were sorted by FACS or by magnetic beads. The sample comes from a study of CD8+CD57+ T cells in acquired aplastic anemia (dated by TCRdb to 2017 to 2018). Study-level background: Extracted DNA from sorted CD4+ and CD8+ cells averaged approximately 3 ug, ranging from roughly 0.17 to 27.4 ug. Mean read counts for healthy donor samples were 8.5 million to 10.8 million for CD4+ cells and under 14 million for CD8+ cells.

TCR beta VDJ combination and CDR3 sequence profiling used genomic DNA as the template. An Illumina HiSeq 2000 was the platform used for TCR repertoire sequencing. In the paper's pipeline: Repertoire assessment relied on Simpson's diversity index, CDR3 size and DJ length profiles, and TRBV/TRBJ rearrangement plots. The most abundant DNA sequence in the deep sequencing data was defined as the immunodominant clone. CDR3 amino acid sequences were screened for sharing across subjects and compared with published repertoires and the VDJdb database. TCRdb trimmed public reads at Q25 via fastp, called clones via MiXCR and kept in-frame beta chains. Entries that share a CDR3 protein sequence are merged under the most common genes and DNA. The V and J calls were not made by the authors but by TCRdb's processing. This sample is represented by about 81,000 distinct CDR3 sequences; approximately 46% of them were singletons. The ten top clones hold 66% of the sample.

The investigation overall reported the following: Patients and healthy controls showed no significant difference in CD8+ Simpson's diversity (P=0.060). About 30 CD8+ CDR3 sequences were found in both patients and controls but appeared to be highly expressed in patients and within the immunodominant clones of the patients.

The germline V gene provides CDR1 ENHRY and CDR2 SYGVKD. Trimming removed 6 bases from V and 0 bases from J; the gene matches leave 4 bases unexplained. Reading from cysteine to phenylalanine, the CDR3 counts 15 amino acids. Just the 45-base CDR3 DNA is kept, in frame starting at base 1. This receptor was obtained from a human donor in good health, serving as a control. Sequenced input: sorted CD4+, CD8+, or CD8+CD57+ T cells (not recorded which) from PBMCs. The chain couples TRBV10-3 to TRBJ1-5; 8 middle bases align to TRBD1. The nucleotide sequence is TGTGCCATCAGCACCGGACAGGGTAGCAATCAGCCCCAGCATTTT. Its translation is CAISTGQGSNQPQHF.